Following are 15 T cell receptor beta chains from one sample sequenced in a study of long-term antiretroviral therapy in people with HIV. It was version v3.0 of the immunoSEQ assay that was run at survey level. The table came from immunoSEQ multiplex PCR; TCRdb's copy has only in-frame clones and leaves some out. The sample yields more than 20,000 clones, 85% to 90% seen once. The material was unsorted PBMCs, obtained 1.9 years after starting antiretroviral therapy. All receptors derive from a woman younger than 45 with HIV.

DNA for the CDR3: TGCAGCGTTGTGATTTTTTTCCCGGGACAGCCGTACCGCTCGAACACCGGGGAGCTGTTTTTT. This encodes CSVVIFFPGQPYRSNTGELFF. The chain combines TRBV29-1 with TRBJ2-2, with 7 nucleotides matching TRBD1. The junction had 23 bases not matched to a gene; V was cut back by 4 bases and J by 0 bases. This CDR3 contains 21 residues. In germline, CDR1 is SQVTM, CDR2 ANQGSEA.

This clone was seen only once. Here the CDR3 reads CAWSGNSNQPQHF. CDR3 coding DNA: TGTGCCTGGAGTGGGAACTCCAATCAGCCCCAGCATTTT. The chain combines TRBV30 with TRBJ1-5; no reliable D call. The V gene lost 1 base and the J gene lost 3 bases, with 7 bases spanning the gap. The CDR3 runs 13 residues. CDR1 is GTSNPN and CDR2 is SVGIG in the germline V gene (reference sequence).

V and J are TRBV2 and TRBJ1-1; 10 bases align to TRBD1. Looked up from germline, CDR1 is SNHLY and CDR2 is FYNNEI. The length of the CDR3 is 14 residues. The trim removed 6 bases at V and 5 bases at J, leaving 6 bases unmatched. The CDR3 DNA is TGTGCCAGCAGGGGGGACAGGGGTGGAACTGAAGCTTTCTTT. Protein sequence: CASRGDRGGTEAFF.

The chain couples TRBV19 to TRBJ1-4; 7 nucleotides align to TRBD1. The CDR3 spans 16 residues. Germline CDR1 and CDR2: LNHDA and SQIVND (reference sequence). V lost 1 base, J lost 8 bases, and 10 bases stayed unmatched. The CDR3 sequence is CASSIGGGLREEKLFF. The CDR3 DNA reads TGTGCCAGTAGTATAGGAGGGGGCCTAAGAGAGGAAAAACTGTTTTTT. The variable domain in full, completed from reference TRBV19 and TRBJ1-4, reads DGGITQSPKYLFRKEGQNVTLSCEQNLNHDAMYWYRQDPGQGLRLIYYSQIVNDFQKGDIAEGYSVSREKKESFPLTVTSAQKNPTAFYLCASSIGGGLREEKLFFGSGTQLSVL.

The V call is TRBV5-1, the J call TRBJ2-4; unclear D gene. This CDR3 region has 14 residues. The V end was cut by 5 bases, the J end by 0 bases, with 9 bases between. Germline CDR1 is SGHRS and CDR2 is YFSETQ. CDR3 coding DNA: TGCGCCAGCAGTCCCTCCCCAGCCAAAAACATTCAGTACTTC. It encodes CASSPSPAKNIQYF.

The V gene is TRBV4-1, the J gene TRBJ1-5; D perhaps matches TRBD1 (5 bases). Trimming left V 3 bases short and J 2 bases short, with 14 bases between. CDR3 size: 16 residues. Germline V gene data show CDR1 as MGHRA and CDR2 as YSYEKL. CDR3 sequence (DNA): TGCGCCAGCAGCCAGCCTCGACAGAAGCGCAATCAGCCCCAGCATTTT. Translation gives CASSQPRQKRNQPQHF.

This clone was seen only a few times. CDR3 residues: CASSLDSGTGELFF. As DNA, the CDR3 is TGTGCCAGCAGCTTGGACTCGGGCACCGGGGAGCTGTTTTTT. This chain uses TRBV5-4 with TRBJ2-2; D is undetermined. The CDR3 spans 14 residues. The V and J ends lost 0 bases and 4 bases respectively, with 7 bases between them. Germline CDR1 and CDR2: SGHNT and YYREEE (reference sequence).

In its sample, this clone was seen once. The V gene is TRBV7-6, the J gene TRBJ2-3; 7 nucleotides agree with TRBD1. Per germline, CDR1 SGHVS and CDR2 FNYEAQ. The CDR3 is 15 residues long. Unmatched junction bases numbered 7, after V lost 3 bases and J lost 4 bases. CDR3 amino acids: CASSFEGASADTQYF. The CDR3 nucleotides read TGTGCCAGCAGCTTCGAGGGGGCGTCCGCAGATACGCAGTATTTT.

The CDR3: CATNPGAVSYNEQFF. The CDR3 DNA reads as TGTGCCACCAACCCCGGGGCCGTCTCCTACAATGAGCAGTTCTTC. The chain links TRBV25-1 to TRBJ2-1, with D possibly being TRBD1 or TRBD2 (5 bases each). The CDR3 has 15 amino acids. CDR1 is MGHDK, CDR2 SYGVNS, per germline. Trimming cost V 10 bases and J 0 bases, with 16 bases left between them.

The rearrangement joins TRBV6-5 to TRBJ1-1; D gene uncertain. Trimming stripped 4 bases from V and 4 bases from J, with 16 bases between. CDR3 length equals 15 residues. Germline CDR1 and CDR2: MNHEY and SVGAGI. CDR3 loop: CASSSRGVLGTEAFF. Written as DNA, the CDR3 is TGTGCCAGCAGTTCCCGGGGAGTACTAGGCACTGAAGCTTTCTTT.

The J gene is TRBJ2-1, the V gene TRBV19; tentative D call: TRBD1 (6 bases). Germline lookup yields CDR1 LNHDA and CDR2 SQIVND (reference sequence). V was cut by 4 bases and J by 5 bases, with 15 bases left in between. CDR3 length: 15 amino acids. CDR3 region: CASSNPRGAHNEQFF. The CDR3 nucleotides read TGTGCCAGTAGTAACCCCAGGGGAGCCCACAATGAGCAGTTCTTC. Looking up the rest from reference TRBV19 and TRBJ2-1 gives the full variable domain: DGGITQSPKYLFRKEGQNVTLSCEQNLNHDAMYWYRQDPGQGLRLIYYSQIVNDFQKGDIAEGYSVSREKKESFPLTVTSAQKNPTAFYLCASSNPRGAHNEQFFGPGTRLTVL.

The rearrangement joins TRBV4-2 to TRBJ2-7; D is possibly TRBD1 (6 bases). The germline V and J ends were trimmed by 1 base and 6 bases, with 10 bases remaining between them. The CDR3 extends over 13 amino acids. Germline V gives CDR1 LGHNA, CDR2 YNFKEQ. Here the CDR3 reads CASSQVLGGEQYV. CDR3 sequence (DNA): TGTGCCAGCAGCCAAGTCCTAGGGGGCGAGCAGTACGTC.

This clone is medium-sized (0.01 to 0.1%) by share. The chain combines TRBV7-9 with TRBJ2-5, with 7 bases identical to TRBD2. The CDR3 is made up of 15 amino acids. V shed 3 bases, J shed 3 bases, and the junction held 7 bases outside the gene matches. CDR1 SEHNR and CDR2 FQNEAQ come from the germline V gene (reference sequence). The CDR3 spells CASSLMGRGEETQYF. CDR3 coding DNA: TGTGCCAGCAGCTTGATGGGGAGGGGTGAAGAGACCCAGTACTTC.

This chain connects TRBV5-1 to TRBJ2-3; the match to TRBD1 covers 12 bases. The V gene's germline CDR1 is SGHRS and CDR2 YFSETQ. With V trimmed by 4 bases and J by 4 bases, 1 base remained unmatched. The CDR3 covers 14 residues. The CDR3 sequence is CASSRDRGPDTQYF. CDR3 nucleotides: TGCGCCAGCAGCCGGGACAGGGGGCCAGATACGCAGTATTTT.

The chain couples TRBV18 to TRBJ1-4, with no clear D. V was shortened by 4 bases and J by 0 bases, with 12 bases between the two germline ends. The length of the CDR3 is 16 residues. Germline values: CDR1 KGHSH, CDR2 LQKENI. In nucleotides, the CDR3 is TGTGCCAGCTCACTGCTCGGTCAGGCAACTAATGAAAAACTGTTTTTT. It translates to CASSLLGQATNEKLFF.